This TCR beta chain was sequenced in a study of cytomegalovirus exposure and HLA in healthy donors. Study-level findings and limits: A further, later analysis showed that HLA-associated TCR beta chains (compared with equally common others) were more clonally expanded. Exclusion as indistinguishable affected some V segments, including TRBV6-2 and TRBV6-3.

This CDR3 contains 16 residues. Germline V lookup: CDR1 MNHEY, CDR2 SMNVEV (reference sequence). Trimming removed 5 bases from V and 0 bases from J, with 11 bases in between. Use of 60 Vbeta and 13 Jbeta primers characterized the PCR. Sequenced by immunoSEQ multiplex PCR; TCRdb stores in-frame clones only, minus some. The sample gives tens of thousands of clones, roughly 79% of which show up once; under 6.5% is in the top ten. Comment on this clone: As yet, its antigen is unknown.

V and J are TRBV27 and TRBJ2-6, with D hard to call. The clonotype comes from a man aged 50 to 59 in good health and CMV-seronegative. The sequencing sample was made of PBMCs. The CDR3 loop reads CASSQILYSGANVLTF. CDR3 nucleotide sequence: TGTGCCAGCAGTCAAATACTCTACTCTGGGGCCAACGTCCTGACTTTC.